The 24 T cell receptor beta chains presented below share a single source sample, sequenced in a study of T cells in tumors after PD-1 blockade. The protocol was immunoSEQ multiplex PCR, while the TCRdb copy is restricted to in-frame clones and leaves out a portion. Of 1,500 to 2,000 clones listed, roughly 70% are singletons. Described time point: second of two pre-therapy site-matched biopsies 2 to 3 months apart. This sample comprised tumor tissue, obtained before anti-PD-1 treatment. These receptors all come from a human donor with basal cell carcinoma.

The chain carries TRBV9 and TRBJ2-7; D not resolved. This CDR3 is 12 amino acids long. Looked up from germline, CDR1 is SGDLS and CDR2 is YYNGEE. V lost 1 base, J lost 3 bases, and 5 bases lay in between. This chain's CDR3 is CASSVWSYEQYF. CDR3 in DNA: TGTGCCAGCAGCGTATGGAGCTACGAGCAGTACTTC.

This chain joins TRBV6-5 and TRBJ2-5, with 9 bases identical to TRBD1. This CDR3 has 15 residues. Unmatched junction bases numbered 8, after V lost 5 bases and J lost 4 bases. Germline assignment: CDR1 MNHEY and CDR2 SVGAGI. The CDR3 nucleotides are TGTGCCAGCAGTCGGGACAGGGAGGCCAGAGAGACCCAGTACTTC. It yields the protein CASSRDREARETQYF.

This chain connects TRBV7-9 to TRBJ2-5; a weak D match, TRBD2 (6 bases). CDR3 length: 15 residues. Germline CDR1 reads SEHNR; CDR2 reads FQNEAQ (reference sequence). The germline V and J ends were trimmed by 7 bases and 4 bases, with 19 bases remaining between them. This chain's CDR3 is CASTPRGERLETQYF. DNA for the CDR3: TGTGCCAGCACCCCTCGCGGGGAGAGGCTAGAGACCCAGTACTTC.

CDR3 bases: TGCGCCAGCAGCCTGAGGTTTGGGGGGGGTCAAGAGACCCAGTACTTC. Translated: CASSLRFGGGQETQYF. V and J are TRBV4-1 and TRBJ2-5, with 7 bases aligning to TRBD2. The length of the CDR3 is 16 residues. V trimming: 4 bases; J trimming: 2 bases; junction bases outside the gene matches: 10. Germline assignment: CDR1 MGHRA and CDR2 YSYEKL.

The rearrangement links TRBV6-1 to TRBJ2-3; D possibly corresponds to TRBD2 (6 bases). V dropped 1 base and J dropped 2 bases, with 16 bases sitting between them. The CDR3 is 17 residues long. The germline V gene has CDR1 MNHNS and CDR2 SASEGT. The CDR3 here is CASSEEQTRGNTDTQYF. The CDR3 nucleotides read TGTGCCAGCAGTGAAGAACAGACTAGAGGGAACACAGATACGCAGTATTTT.

In its sample, this clone was seen a few times. J is TRBJ1-1 and V is TRBV5-1; TRBD1 agrees at 9 bases. With V trimmed by 4 bases and J by 3 bases, 10 bases remained unmatched. The V gene's germline CDR1 is SGHRS and CDR2 YFSETQ. The CDR3 has 16 residues. The CDR3 protein is CASSTGTGRGDTEAFF. CDR3 nucleotide sequence: TGCGCCAGCAGCACGGGGACAGGGCGTGGAGACACTGAAGCTTTCTTT.

This chain links TRBV5-6 with TRBJ2-1; D possibly corresponds to TRBD1 (5 bases). CDR3 length equals 16 residues. Deletions cut 7 bases from V and 3 bases from J, with 20 bases between. Germline V gene data show CDR1 as SGHDT and CDR2 as YYEEEE. DNA of the CDR3: TGTGCCAGCTCCTTGGAAGGGGCGAATCTCTACAATGAGCAGTTCTTC. Translating it yields CASSLEGANLYNEQFF.

J is TRBJ2-1 and V is TRBV19, with 7 bases aligning to TRBD2. The junction had 2 bases not matched to a gene; V was cut back by 3 bases and J by 9 bases. Germline V gene data show CDR1 as LNHDA and CDR2 as SQIVND (reference sequence). The CDR3 length is 12 residues. This CDR3 is CASSIWGGEQFF. In nucleotides, the CDR3 is TGTGCCAGTAGTATCTGGGGGGGTGAGCAGTTCTTC.

The V call is TRBV7-2, the J call TRBJ1-6; 8 bases map to TRBD1. Germline V gene lookup returns CDR1 SGHTA and CDR2 FQGNSA. V dropped 5 bases and J dropped 6; count of bases not matched to a gene: 9. The CDR3 sequence is 16 residues long. DNA of the CDR3: TGTGCCAGCAGCCCCGGGACAGGTCGGTTTAATTCACCCCTCCACTTT. Encoded protein: CASSPGTGRFNSPLHF.

In its sample, this clone was seen a few times. This chain uses TRBV5-1 with TRBJ2-7, with 7 bases identical to TRBD2. This CDR3 region has 13 residues. Germline lookup yields CDR1 SGHRS and CDR2 YFSETQ. V was clipped by 5 bases and J by 2 bases; unmatched bases: 4. CDR3 in amino acids: CASRAGEAYEQYF. For the CDR3, the DNA is TGCGCCAGCAGGGCGGGGGAGGCCTACGAGCAGTACTTC. The complete variable domain, with remaining parts taken from reference TRBV5-1 and TRBJ2-7, reads KAGVTQTPRYLIKTRGQQVTLSCSPISGHRSVSWYQQTPGQGLQFLFEYFSETQRNKGNFPGRFSGRQFSNSRSEMNVSTLELGDSALYLCASRAGEAYEQYFGPGTRLTVT.

The chain uses TRBV18 and TRBJ1-5, with 7 bases lining up with TRBD1. Germline assignment: CDR1 KGHSH and CDR2 LQKENI. The junction had 5 bases not matched to a gene; V was cut back by 3 bases and J by 3 bases. This CDR3 is built from 15 residues. DNA for the CDR3: TGTGCCAGCTCACCTATACAGGGGAACAATCAGCCCCAGCATTTT. It translates to CASSPIQGNNQPQHF.

The rearrangement joins TRBV7-8 to TRBJ2-2, with D possibly matching TRBD1 (6 bases). The CDR3 sequence is 14 residues long. Germline assignment: CDR1 SGHVS and CDR2 FQNEAQ. V lost 1 base and J 3 bases, leaving 6 bases between the germline ends. CDR3 sequence reads: CASSLGTDTGELFF. The CDR3 DNA follows: TGTGCCAGCAGCTTAGGGACAGACACCGGGGAGCTGTTTTTT.

J is TRBJ2-7 and V is TRBV27; D may be TRBD2 (7 bases). This CDR3 comprises 16 residues. From germline, CDR1 is MNHEY and CDR2 SMNVEV (reference sequence). Trimming pared 0 bases from V and 3 bases from J, leaving 15 bases between. CDR3 nucleotide sequence: TGTGCCAGCAGTTTATCGTTAGGTAGGGGGGGCTACGAGCAGTACTTC. Translation gives CASSLSLGRGGYEQYF.

A few counts support this clone. The chain combines TRBV5-4 with TRBJ2-7; 13 positions match TRBD2. Germline V lookup: CDR1 SGHNT, CDR2 YYREEE (reference sequence). V trimming: 0 bases; J trimming: 3 bases; junction bases outside the gene matches: 6. The CDR3 is made up of 17 amino acids. The CDR3 is CASSLGKLAGGIYEQYF. The CDR3 nucleotides read TGTGCCAGCAGCTTGGGGAAACTAGCGGGGGGGATCTACGAGCAGTACTTC.

The genes are TRBV25-1 and TRBJ2-5; D is possibly TRBD1 (5 bases). Trimming left V 5 bases short and J 0 bases short, with 10 bases between. The CDR3 has 14 residues. Germline CDR1 is MGHDK and CDR2 is SYGVNS. The CDR3 DNA sequence: TGTGCCAGCAGTAAACAGGAGCACCAAGAGACCCAGTACTTC. Translating gives CASSKQEHQETQYF.

This clone rates as large. This sequence joins TRBV3-1 (or the pseudogene TRBV3-2) and TRBJ2-4; a weak D match, TRBD2 (6 bases). The CDR3 runs to 16 residues. The germline gives CDR1 LGHDT, CDR2 YNNKEL (reference sequence). Between the trimmed V and J ends, which lost 1 base and 6 bases, there was a span of 16 bases. CDR3 DNA sequence: TGTGCCAGCAGCCAAGTAGGAGGGTATCGCGGAAACATTCAGTACTTC. It translates to CASSQVGGYRGNIQYF.

The J gene is TRBJ1-4, the V gene TRBV30; a weak D match, TRBD1 (5 bases). The CDR3 has 12 amino acids. Between the trimmed V and J ends, which lost 2 bases and 6 bases, there was a span of 7 bases. CDR1 and CDR2 from the germline V gene are GTSNPN and SVGIG (reference sequence). The CDR3 loop reads CAWSLRDEKLFF. In DNA form, the CDR3 reads TGTGCCTGGAGTCTCAGGGATGAAAAACTGTTTTTT.

This rearrangement joins TRBV19 to TRBJ1-6; D call uncertain. Trimming removed 1 base from V and 4 bases from J, with 5 bases in between. The CDR3 consists of 14 residues. The germline V gene encodes CDR1 LNHDA and CDR2 SQIVND (reference sequence). The DNA for the CDR3 is TGTGCCAGTAGTATAGTAGGGTATAATTCACCCCTCCACTTT. Translating it yields CASSIVGYNSPLHF.

The chain has TRBV28 and TRBJ1-1; 10 bases map to TRBD1. The CDR3 consists of 12 residues. The germline gives CDR1 MDHEN, CDR2 SYDVKM. The ends lost 6 bases at V and 11 bases at J; junction bases unmatched: 6. The CDR3 loop reads CASRPGQGRAFF. DNA for the CDR3: TGTGCCAGCAGGCCGGGACAGGGGCGCGCTTTCTTT.

This clone was observed once. The CDR3, as DNA: TGTGCCAGCAGCCGTCCTATCTCTGGAAACACCATATATTTT. It yields the protein CASSRPISGNTIYF. The chain has TRBV6-2 or TRBV6-3 and TRBJ1-3; the D is unclear. Trimming took off 6 bases at V and 0 bases at J, with 9 bases between the two ends. CDR1 is MNHEY, CDR2 SVGEGT, per germline. CDR3 length: 14 amino acids.

The rearrangement joins TRBV27 to TRBJ1-6; D is uncertain. This CDR3 contains 15 residues. Trimming pared 3 bases from V and 0 bases from J, leaving 6 bases between. Germline V CDR1 and CDR2: MNHEY, SMNVEV (reference sequence). CDR3 amino acids: CASSFGSSYNSPLHF. CDR3 nucleotide sequence: TGTGCCAGCAGTTTCGGGAGCTCCTATAATTCACCCCTCCACTTT.

This clone showed up just once. J is TRBJ2-2 and V is TRBV5-6; maybe TRBD2 (5 bases). With 5 bases removed from V and 3 bases from J, the gap between germline ends came to 17 bases. Germline CDR1 reads SGHDT; CDR2 reads YYEEEE. CDR3 size: 16 residues. As DNA, the CDR3 is TGTGCCAGCAGACTAGGGTCCGTAGGGTACACCGGGGAGCTGTTTTTT. Its protein product is CASRLGSVGYTGELFF. Full variable domain (rest looked up from reference TRBV5-6 and TRBJ2-2): DAGVTQSPTHLIKTRGQQVTLRCSPKSGHDTVSWYQQALGQGPQFIFQYYEEEERQRGNFPDRFSGHQFPNYSSELNVNALLLGDSALYLCASRLGSVGYTGELFFGEGSRLTVL.

This clone was detected only a few times. This chain links TRBV28 with TRBJ2-3, with 12 positions matching TRBD2. The CDR3 is 16 amino acids. The J segment lost 5 bases and the V segment lost 2 bases, leaving 5 bases of the junction unmatched. Looked up from germline, CDR1 is MDHEN and CDR2 is SYDVKM. DNA of the CDR3: TGTGCCAGCAGTTTAGAGTCTAGCGGGGGGGTAGATACGCAGTATTTT. Its protein is CASSLESSGGVDTQYF.

The rearrangement joins TRBV29-1 to TRBJ2-7; D gene ambiguous. Germline CDR1 reads SQVTM; CDR2 reads ANQGSEA. This CDR3 is 12 amino acids long. Deletions cut 0 bases from V and 0 bases from J, with 3 bases between. The CDR3 here is CSVEDNSYEQYF. The CDR3 DNA follows: TGCAGCGTTGAAGACAACTCCTACGAGCAGTACTTC.